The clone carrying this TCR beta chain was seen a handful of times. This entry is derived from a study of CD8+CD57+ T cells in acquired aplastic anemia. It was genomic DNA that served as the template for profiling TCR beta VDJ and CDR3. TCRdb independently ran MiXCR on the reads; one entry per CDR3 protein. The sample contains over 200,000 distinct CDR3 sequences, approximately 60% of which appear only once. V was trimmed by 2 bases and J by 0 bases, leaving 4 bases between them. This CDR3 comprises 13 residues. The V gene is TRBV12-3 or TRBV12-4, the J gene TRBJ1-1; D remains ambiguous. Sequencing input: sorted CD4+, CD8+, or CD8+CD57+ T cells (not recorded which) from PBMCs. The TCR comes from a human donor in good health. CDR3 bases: TGTGCCAGCAGTTTAAATCTGAACACTGAAGCTTTCTTT. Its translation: CASSLNLNTEAFF.